The 27 T cell receptor beta chains presented below share a single source sample, sequenced in a study of blood T cell repertoires in COVID-19. The protocol was immunoSEQ multiplex PCR, while the TCRdb copy is restricted to in-frame clones and leaves out a portion. The sample has 300,000 to 350,000 clones, about nine tenths seen once. The sample consisted of PBMCs or T cells enriched from blood (not recorded which). All receptors derive from a young woman who had recovered from COVID-19.

This clone was picked up one time. This chain joins TRBV18 and TRBJ2-7; 9 bases match TRBD1. Losses at the gene ends were 2 bases for V and 2 bases for J; bases not matched to a gene: 4. The CDR3 extends over 15 amino acids. CDR1 KGHSH and CDR2 LQKENI come from the germline V gene. The CDR3 region is CASSPGTGSPYEQYF. In DNA form, the CDR3 reads TGTGCCAGCTCACCAGGGACAGGGTCCCCCTACGAGCAGTACTTC.

The chain uses TRBV18 and TRBJ2-1; possible D gene TRBD1, 5 bases. Germline CDR1 reads KGHSH; CDR2 reads LQKENI. CDR3 length equals 13 residues. Trimming pared 5 bases from V and 7 bases from J, leaving 12 bases between. This CDR3 is CASSRGDLNEQFF. The CDR3 DNA is TGTGCCAGCTCAAGGGGTGACCTTAATGAGCAGTTCTTC.

This chain uses TRBV7-9 with TRBJ1-1; D possibly corresponds to TRBD1 (5 bases). CDR1 SEHNR and CDR2 FQNEAQ come from the germline V gene (reference sequence). Trimming took off 3 bases at V and 3 bases at J, with 11 bases between the two ends. This CDR3 is 14 amino acids long. CDR3 residues: CASSFQGRDTEAFF. Here the CDR3 DNA reads TGTGCCAGCAGCTTTCAGGGAAGGGACACTGAAGCTTTCTTT.

The genes are TRBV28 and TRBJ2-7; a weak D match, TRBD1 (5 bases). The germline gives CDR1 MDHEN, CDR2 SYDVKM. This CDR3 region has 13 residues. V was shortened by 7 bases and J by 4 bases, with 14 bases between the two germline ends. CDR3 DNA sequence: TGTGCCAGCATTTCCCAGGGTTTGTACGAGCAGTACTTC. This codes for CASISQGLYEQYF. The full variable domain, in which reference TRBV28 and TRBJ2-7 provide the parts outside the CDR3, is DVKVTQSSRYLVKRTGEKVFLECVQDMDHENMFWYRQDPGLGLRLIYFSYDVKMKEKGDIPEGYSVSREKKERFSLILESASTNQTSMYLCASISQGLYEQYFGPGTRLTVT.

The chain has TRBV9 and TRBJ2-3; TRBD2 matches at 7 bases. Germline V gives CDR1 SGDLS, CDR2 YYNGEE. The CDR3 totals 18 residues. V shed 2 bases and J 3 bases; nucleotides not matched to a gene: 15. Here the CDR3 reads CASSVSVGVGTKTDTQYF. The CDR3 DNA sequence: TGTGCCAGCAGCGTTTCGGTTGGGGTAGGGACTAAAACAGATACGCAGTATTTT.

With regard to this clone: At the DNA level, this CDR3 is encoded by other sequences in the same sample as well. This chain links TRBV19 with TRBJ1-2; 9 bases agree with TRBD1. Trimming at V came to 3 bases and at J to 7 bases, leaving 3 bases not matched to a gene. Per germline, CDR1 LNHDA and CDR2 SQIVND (reference sequence). The CDR3 sequence is 13 residues long. The CDR3 region has the DNA TGTGCCAGTAGTATGGACAGGGGATCTGGCTACACCTTC. It yields the protein CASSMDRGSGYTF.

This clone was seen a single time. The J gene is TRBJ2-7, the V gene TRBV10-3; TRBD2 is a possible D gene (5 bases). This CDR3 region has 17 residues. V lost 0 bases to trimming and J lost 0 bases, with 15 bases between them. Germline V CDR1 and CDR2: ENHRY, SYGVKD. CDR3 coding DNA: TGTGCCATCAGTGAGTCGGAGGTGGGATGGAGCTCCTACGAGCAGTACTTC. Encoded protein: CAISESEVGWSSYEQYF.

The chain links TRBV27 to TRBJ2-7; 10 bases match TRBD1. CDR1 and CDR2 (germline): MNHEY, SMNVEV (reference sequence). The CDR3 spans 14 residues. Germline trimming cut 3 bases from V and 5 bases from J; bases unmatched to any gene: 4. CDR3 in amino acids: CASSFGTGEDEQYF. The CDR3 coding sequence is TGTGCCAGCAGTTTCGGGACAGGGGAAGACGAGCAGTACTTC.

V and J are TRBV27 and TRBJ2-3; maybe TRBD2 (6 bases). V was cut by 3 bases and J by 1 base, with 11 bases left in between. The CDR3 totals 15 residues. From germline, CDR1 is MNHEY and CDR2 SMNVEV (reference sequence). CDR3 protein: CASSFYGGRTDTQYF. CDR3 sequence (DNA): TGTGCCAGCAGTTTTTACGGAGGGCGCACAGATACGCAGTATTTT.

This clone was observed a few times. The V gene is TRBV7-6, the J gene TRBJ2-7; TRBD1 aligns across 8 bases. Germline loops: CDR1 SGHVS, CDR2 FNYEAQ. The CDR3 runs to 17 residues. V trimming: 1 base; J trimming: 5 bases; junction bases outside the gene matches: 13. CDR3 in amino acids: CASSLVGGTGVPNEQYF. The CDR3 region has the DNA TGTGCCAGCAGCTTAGTAGGGGGGACAGGAGTTCCGAACGAGCAGTACTTC.

CDR3 bases: TGTGCCAGCAGCTTAGGACTATCAAGAAATCAGCCCCAGCATTTT. Protein: CASSLGLSRNQPQHF. The J gene is TRBJ1-5, the V gene TRBV7-2; D unclear. V shed 1 base and J shed 4 bases, with 11 bases lying between them. The CDR3 has 15 residues. CDR1 and CDR2 (germline): SGHTA, FQGNSA.

Remarks on this clone: The sample has other DNA sequences that encode this CDR3 too. The chain links TRBV5-4 to TRBJ2-1; 8 nucleotides align to TRBD2. CDR1 and CDR2 (germline): SGHNT, YYREEE (reference sequence). The CDR3 is 16 amino acids. J gave up 0 bases and V 5 bases, and 7 bases lay outside the gene matches. The CDR3 DNA follows: TGTGCCAGCAGTTCTGGCGGGGGGAGCTCCTACAATGAGCAGTTCTTC. This encodes CASSSGGGSSYNEQFF.

The rearrangement joins TRBV2 to TRBJ1-1, with D maybe TRBD1 (6 bases). Germline V lookup: CDR1 SNHLY, CDR2 FYNNEI. The CDR3 runs to 14 residues. V was trimmed by 5 bases and J by 1 base, leaving 11 bases between them. The CDR3 DNA sequence: TGTGCCAGCAGTCGTAGACAGGCGAACACTGAAGCTTTCTTT. Amino acids: CASSRRQANTEAFF.

V usage is TRBV6-5 and J usage is TRBJ1-1; D unclear. The germline V gene encodes CDR1 MNHEY and CDR2 SVGAGI. The CDR3 spans 11 residues. V gave up 8 bases and J gave up 5 bases, with 9 bases separating them. The CDR3 DNA is TGTGCCAGCGGCCTCGGGACTGAAGCTTTCTTT. Amino acid sequence: CASGLGTEAFF.

This chain links TRBV4-1 with TRBJ2-1; 9 bases fit TRBD2. Trimming at V came to 4 bases and at J to 5 bases, leaving 9 bases not matched to a gene. The CDR3 has 16 residues. Germline CDR1 MGHRA, CDR2 YSYEKL. The CDR3 nucleotides read TGCGCCAGCAGCCCGGTGGGGGCGGGAGGGAACAATGAGCAGTTCTTC. Encoded protein: CASSPVGAGGNNEQFF.

V usage is TRBV4-1 and J usage is TRBJ2-7; TRBD2 matches at 10 bases. The germline V gene encodes CDR1 MGHRA and CDR2 YSYEKL. V was clipped by 1 base and J by 0 bases; unmatched bases: 6. CDR3 length equals 17 residues. The CDR3 DNA reads TGCGCCAGCAGCCAAGTTTCTAGCGGGGGTAGCTCCTACGAGCAGTACTTC. Encoded protein: CASSQVSSGGSSYEQYF.

The chain combines TRBV5-1 with TRBJ2-2; possibly TRBD2 for D (5 bases). The CDR3 is made up of 15 amino acids. CDR1 is SGHRS and CDR2 is YFSETQ in the germline V gene. V was trimmed by 2 bases and J by 6 bases, leaving 14 bases between them. CDR3 sequence: CASSFALLGAGELFF. The CDR3 coding sequence is TGCGCCAGCAGCTTTGCGCTTCTCGGGGCCGGGGAGCTGTTTTTT.

The rearrangement joins TRBV11-2 to TRBJ2-7; 9 positions agree with TRBD1. J was trimmed by 3 bases and V by 5 bases; bases with no gene match: 5. The V gene's germline CDR1 is SGHAT and CDR2 FQNNGV. The CDR3 runs 14 residues. The CDR3 DNA reads TGTGCCAGCAGCACAGGGACAGGGTACTACGAGCAGTACTTC. Protein: CASSTGTGYYEQYF.

V gene TRBV7-6 combines with J gene TRBJ1-2; 7 bases are a match to TRBD1. Losses at the gene ends were 5 bases for V and 8 bases for J; bases not matched to a gene: 29. Germline values: CDR1 SGHVS, CDR2 FNYEAQ. CDR3 length: 20 residues. CDR3 loop: CASSPPFIGLTGSPPGGYTF. For the CDR3, the DNA is TGTGCCAGCAGCCCACCGTTTATTGGTTTGACAGGGAGCCCGCCTGGAGGCTACACCTTC.

This clone has only one observation. The chain combines TRBV21-1 with TRBJ1-1; the table's TRBD1 call for D was not verified on the DNA. TRBV21-1 is flagged as a pseudogene. The CDR3 has 13 amino acids. In DNA form, the CDR3 reads TGTGCCAGGGGGACAGGGGAGGACACTGAAGCTTTCTTT. It encodes CARGTGEDTEAFF.

This chain uses TRBV3-1 (or the pseudogene TRBV3-2) with TRBJ2-7, with D possibly matching TRBD2 (6 bases). CDR3 length equals 14 residues. Germline CDR1 LGHDT, CDR2 YNNKEL (reference sequence). Trimming cost V 3 bases and J 6 bases, with 15 bases left between them. CDR3 loop: CASSHLGPGSEQYF. The CDR3 bases are TGTGCCAGCAGCCACCTCGGACCCGGGAGCGAGCAGTACTTC.

The V call is TRBV6-5, the J call TRBJ2-1, with D possibly matching TRBD2 (5 bases). This CDR3 has 15 amino acids. CDR1 MNHEY and CDR2 SVGAGI come from the germline V gene. V lost 6 bases and J 4 bases, leaving 16 bases between the germline ends. This chain's CDR3 is CASRPEVALYNEQFF. CDR3 coding DNA: TGTGCCAGCAGGCCCGAAGTAGCGCTATACAATGAGCAGTTCTTC.

This chain joins TRBV6-6 and TRBJ2-7, with 9 nucleotides matching TRBD1. The CDR3 extends over 14 amino acids. V lost 6 bases and J lost 3; bases outside the gene matches: 6. Germline CDR1 is MNHNY and CDR2 is SVGAGI (reference sequence). CDR3 region: CASSTGTGNYEQYF. In DNA form, the CDR3 reads TGTGCCAGCAGCACCGGGACAGGGAACTACGAGCAGTACTTC.

The chain is built from TRBV19 and TRBJ2-7; 14 bases align to TRBD2. Trimming cost V 3 bases and J 4 bases; bases outside gene matches: 8. Germline-derived CDR1 and CDR2 are LNHDA and SQIVND (reference sequence). The CDR3 has 17 amino acids. In DNA, the CDR3 is TGTGCCAGTAGTATTGGACTAGCGGGAGGCGGCCTTTACGAGCAGTACTTC. It is translated as CASSIGLAGGGLYEQYF.

In nucleotides, the CDR3 is TGTGCCAGCAGCCAAGCTTCAGGGGACAATCAGCCCCAGCATTTT. Its protein is CASSQASGDNQPQHF. V usage is TRBV3-1 (or the pseudogene TRBV3-2) and J usage is TRBJ1-5, with D possibly being TRBD1 (6 bases). Germline values: CDR1 LGHDT, CDR2 YNNKEL (reference sequence). Trimming cost V 1 base and J 3 bases, with 10 bases left between them. The CDR3 extends over 15 amino acids.

This rearrangement joins TRBV28 to TRBJ2-7; the D gene is possibly TRBD1 (5 bases). Trimming cost V 7 bases and J 4 bases, with 17 bases left between them. Germline CDR1 reads MDHEN; CDR2 reads SYDVKM. CDR3 length: 14 residues. The CDR3, as DNA: TGTGCCAGCACCCCAATGGGGCGAAAGTACGAGCAGTACTTC. Translating it yields CASTPMGRKYEQYF.

The chain has TRBV25-1 and TRBJ1-1; D may be TRBD1 (6 bases). V was shortened by 5 bases and J by 0 bases, with 13 bases between the two germline ends. This CDR3 spans 15 amino acids. The germline CDR1 and CDR2 sequences are MGHDK and SYGVNS. This chain's CDR3 is CASSRLDSMNTEAFF. DNA of the CDR3: TGTGCCAGCAGTCGCTTGGACAGCATGAACACTGAAGCTTTCTTT.